A selection of T cell receptor beta chains follows, all from one sample in a study of Tregs in tolerant kidney transplant recipients. Measured with immunoSEQ multiplex PCR; TCRdb has only the in-frame clones, and not every one. The sample records fewer than 65,000 clones, approximately 85% being singletons. Material: Tregs from blood, obtained before the transplant. The receptors were gathered from a human donor who received a combined kidney and bone marrow transplant. CDR3s include the opening cysteine and the closing phenylalanine or tryptophan. A D gene is named only where the DNA matches it firmly. Clone size, where shown, is once, few, many, or a class for clones that have expanded.

d_call: NA; v_call: TRBV9; clone_size: NA; j_call: TRBJ2-1; cdr3_nt: TGTGCCAGCAGCGTAGCCAGGTACAATGAGCAGTTCTTC; cdr3_aa: CASSVARYNEQFF
d_call: NA; v_call: TRBV5-5; clone_size: once; j_call: TRBJ1-1; cdr3_nt: TGTGCCAGCAGAGCCGTTAGGGGGAACACTGAAGCTTTCTTT; cdr3_aa: CASRAVRGNTEAFF
d_call: NA; v_call: TRBV2; clone_size: NA; j_call: TRBJ2-1; cdr3_nt: TGTGCCAGCAGGAATCCGCCCGGGATCAATGAGCAGTTCTTC; cdr3_aa: CASRNPPGINEQFF
d_call: TRBD1; v_call: TRBV19; clone_size: NA; j_call: TRBJ2-4; cdr3_nt: TGTGCCAGTAGTCACAGGGGATCAAACATTCAGTACTTC; cdr3_aa: CASSHRGSNIQYF
d_call: NA; v_call: TRBV27; clone_size: NA; j_call: TRBJ2-3; cdr3_nt: TGTGCCAGCAGTTTGGGCTTGGGGCGCACAGATACGCAGTATTTT; cdr3_aa: CASSLGLGRTDTQYF
d_call: NA; v_call: TRBV5-6; clone_size: NA; j_call: TRBJ1-3; cdr3_nt: TGTGCCAGCAGCTTGGATCGGGGGTCGAGCTCTGGAAACACCATATATTTT; cdr3_aa: CASSLDRGSSSGNTIYF
d_call: NA; v_call: TRBV7-7; clone_size: once; j_call: TRBJ2-7; cdr3_nt: TGTGCCAGCAGCCCAGGGGTGGGGGAGTACGAGCAGTACTTC; cdr3_aa: CASSPGVGEYEQYF
d_call: NA; v_call: TRBV27; clone_size: few; j_call: TRBJ1-5; cdr3_nt: TGTGCCAGCAGTCGGGGCGGGGGTGGCAATCAGCCCCAGCATTTT; cdr3_aa: CASSRGGGGNQPQHF
d_call: TRBD2; v_call: TRBV2; clone_size: once; j_call: TRBJ2-7; cdr3_nt: TGTGCCAGCAGTGAAGCGAGCGGGGGGGCCTACGAGCAGTACTTC; cdr3_aa: CASSEASGGAYEQYF
d_call: NA; v_call: TRBV11-2; clone_size: NA; j_call: TRBJ2-7; cdr3_nt: TGTGCCAGCAGCTTAGATCGGTACGAGCAGTACTTC; cdr3_aa: CASSLDRYEQYF
d_call: NA; v_call: TRBV7-6; clone_size: NA; j_call: TRBJ1-4; cdr3_nt: TGTGCCAGCAGCTTTCCGGAGGGACTTAATGAAAAACTGTTTTTT; cdr3_aa: CASSFPEGLNEKLFF
d_call: NA; v_call: TRBV19; clone_size: NA; j_call: TRBJ1-4; cdr3_nt: TGTGCCAGTATCGCGTGGTCGTCGGGTTCAGGAAAACTGTTTTTT; cdr3_aa: CASIAWSSGSGKLFF
d_call: NA; v_call: TRBV18; clone_size: medium-sized; j_call: TRBJ1-2; cdr3_nt: TGTGCCAGCTCACCTTCTGATCAAGCTAACTATGGCTACACCTTC; cdr3_aa: CASSPSDQANYGYTF
d_call: NA; v_call: TRBV5-4; clone_size: once; j_call: TRBJ1-1; cdr3_nt: TGTGCCAGCAGCTCGGACTCACCCCGTAACACTGAAGCTTTCTTT; cdr3_aa: CASSSDSPRNTEAFF
d_call: NA; v_call: TRBV29-1; clone_size: NA; j_call: TRBJ2-3; cdr3_nt: TGCAGCGTTGTTGGGGGGCTACGGGATACGCAGTATTTT; cdr3_aa: CSVVGGLRDTQYF
d_call: NA; v_call: TRBV18; clone_size: NA; j_call: TRBJ1-2; cdr3_nt: TGTGCCAGCTCACCTGGACGGGCCGGTAATGGCTACACCTTC; cdr3_aa: CASSPGRAGNGYTF
d_call: TRBD1; v_call: TRBV5-6; clone_size: NA; j_call: TRBJ2-5; cdr3_nt: TGTGCCAGCAGCTTCGGACAGGGGACAGAGACCCAGTACTTC; cdr3_aa: CASSFGQGTETQYF
d_call: TRBD2; v_call: TRBV2; clone_size: NA; j_call: TRBJ2-1; cdr3_nt: TGTGCCAGCAGTGACCGGCTAGCGGGAGTAGGGCAGTTCTTC; cdr3_aa: CASSDRLAGVGQFF
d_call: TRBD1; v_call: TRBV2; clone_size: NA; j_call: TRBJ2-7; cdr3_nt: TGTGCCAGCAGTGATCCTCCCGGGACAGGGAACGAGCAGTACTTC; cdr3_aa: CASSDPPGTGNEQYF
d_call: NA; v_call: TRBV6-1; clone_size: NA; j_call: TRBJ1-1; cdr3_nt: TGTGCCAGCAGTGAAATTGGGGGGACTGAAGCTTTCTTT; cdr3_aa: CASSEIGGTEAFF
d_call: NA; v_call: TRBV7-2; clone_size: once; j_call: TRBJ2-3; cdr3_nt: TGTGCCAGCAGCTTAGTTCTCCTCAGCACAGATACGCAGTATTTT; cdr3_aa: CASSLVLLSTDTQYF
d_call: NA; v_call: TRBV28; clone_size: NA; j_call: TRBJ1-5; cdr3_nt: TGTGCCAGCAGTTTCCAAGGACGCTTGTGGGGCAATCAGCCCCAGCATTTT; cdr3_aa: CASSFQGRLWGNQPQHF
d_call: NA; v_call: TRBV5-6; clone_size: NA; j_call: TRBJ1-4; cdr3_nt: TGTGCCAGCAGCTTAACTGGACAGACCCATAATGAAAAACTGTTTTTT; cdr3_aa: CASSLTGQTHNEKLFF
d_call: NA; v_call: TRBV5-4; clone_size: NA; j_call: TRBJ2-5; cdr3_nt: TGTGCCAGCAGCTTAATGGGGCGAGGGGAGACCCAGTACTTC; cdr3_aa: CASSLMGRGETQYF
d_call: NA; v_call: TRBV14; clone_size: NA; j_call: TRBJ2-7; cdr3_nt: TGTGCCAGCAGCCAAGAGGGGTGGGGCAGGAGGTCCTACGAGCAGTACTTC; cdr3_aa: CASSQEGWGRRSYEQYF
d_call: NA; v_call: TRBV11-2; clone_size: large; j_call: TRBJ1-3; cdr3_nt: TGTGCCAGCAGCTTTGGGACGGCTGGAAACACCATATATTTT; cdr3_aa: CASSFGTAGNTIYF
d_call: NA; v_call: TRBV29-1; clone_size: NA; j_call: TRBJ2-3; cdr3_nt: TGCAGCGTTCGCCTAGCGTCAGATACGCAGTATTTT; cdr3_aa: CSVRLASDTQYF
d_call: TRBD2; v_call: TRBV5-6; clone_size: NA; j_call: TRBJ2-1; cdr3_nt: TGTGCCAGCAACGGACTAGCGGACAACAATGAGCAGTTCTTC; cdr3_aa: CASNGLADNNEQFF
d_call: TRBD1; v_call: TRBV6-6; clone_size: few; j_call: TRBJ1-6; cdr3_nt: TGTGCCAGCACACCAGGGGGACCTTATTCACCCCTCCACTTT; cdr3_aa: CASTPGGPYSPLHF
d_call: NA; v_call: TRBV5-1; clone_size: once; j_call: TRBJ1-3; cdr3_nt: TGCGCCAGCAGCTTGCGTAGGGGAACTGGAAACACCATATATTTT; cdr3_aa: CASSLRRGTGNTIYF
d_call: NA; v_call: TRBV4-1; clone_size: NA; j_call: TRBJ2-3; cdr3_nt: TGCGCCAGCAGCCAAGATCGGGGCCGCACAGATACGCAGTATTTT; cdr3_aa: CASSQDRGRTDTQYF
d_call: NA; v_call: TRBV7-9; clone_size: NA; j_call: TRBJ1-1; cdr3_nt: TGTGCCAGCGGCGGACTGAACACTGAAGCTTTCTTT; cdr3_aa: CASGGLNTEAFF
d_call: TRBD1; v_call: TRBV2; clone_size: NA; j_call: TRBJ2-2; cdr3_nt: TGTGCCAGCGGGGACAGTAGGGCGAACACCGGGGAGCTGTTTTTT; cdr3_aa: CASGDSRANTGELFF
d_call: NA; v_call: TRBV6-6; clone_size: NA; j_call: TRBJ2-1; cdr3_nt: TGTGCCAGCAGCCAGTCATACAATGAGCAGTTCTTC; cdr3_aa: CASSQSYNEQFF
d_call: NA; v_call: TRBV2; clone_size: NA; j_call: TRBJ2-7; cdr3_nt: TGTGCCAGCAGTGTGAGGCCGGTGTGGGACGAGCAGTACTTC; cdr3_aa: CASSVRPVWDEQYF
d_call: NA; v_call: TRBV18; clone_size: NA; j_call: TRBJ1-1; cdr3_nt: TGTGCCAGCTCACCAGAAGGGGGAATGAACACTGAAGCTTTCTTT; cdr3_aa: CASSPEGGMNTEAFF
d_call: NA; v_call: TRBV30; clone_size: NA; j_call: TRBJ2-3; cdr3_nt: TGTGCCTGGAGCGGGAGAGTGGCAGATACGCAGTATTTT; cdr3_aa: CAWSGRVADTQYF
d_call: NA; v_call: TRBV19; clone_size: NA; j_call: TRBJ1-2; cdr3_nt: TGTGCCAGTAGTGCCGGGTATCCGCAAAACTATGGCTACACCTTC; cdr3_aa: CASSAGYPQNYGYTF
d_call: NA; v_call: TRBV5-1; clone_size: NA; j_call: TRBJ1-1; cdr3_nt: TGCGCCAGCAGCTTGGATGGGGTCCCCACTGAAGCTTTCTTT; cdr3_aa: CASSLDGVPTEAFF
d_call: TRBD1; v_call: TRBV29-1; clone_size: NA; j_call: TRBJ1-1; cdr3_nt: TGCAGCGTTACACTCGGGACAGGGAACACTGAAGCTTTCTTT; cdr3_aa: CSVTLGTGNTEAFF
d_call: TRBD1; v_call: TRBV5-6; clone_size: once; j_call: TRBJ2-7; cdr3_nt: TGTGCCAGCAGTAGGGACAGGACCTACGAGCAGTACTTC; cdr3_aa: CASSRDRTYEQYF
d_call: TRBD1; v_call: TRBV6-1; clone_size: few; j_call: TRBJ1-1; cdr3_nt: TGTGCCAGCAGTGAAACAGGGGACGCTTTCTTT; cdr3_aa: CASSETGDAFF
d_call: NA; v_call: TRBV11-2; clone_size: NA; j_call: TRBJ2-2; cdr3_nt: TGTGCCAGCCGATTCGGGGGTTCTGAGCTGTTTTTT; cdr3_aa: CASRFGGSELFF
d_call: NA; v_call: TRBV10-1; clone_size: NA; j_call: TRBJ1-4; cdr3_nt: TGCGCCACCTACCCTTCGAGGGTCACTAATGAAAAACTGTTTTTT; cdr3_aa: CATYPSRVTNEKLFF
d_call: NA; v_call: TRBV25-1; clone_size: once; j_call: TRBJ2-1; cdr3_nt: TGTGCCAGCAGTGGGACTAATCCTTGGTCCTACAATGAGCAGTTCTTC; cdr3_aa: CASSGTNPWSYNEQFF
d_call: TRBD2; v_call: TRBV28; clone_size: NA; j_call: TRBJ2-7; cdr3_nt: TGTGCCAGCAGTTTAGGGACTAATCCATCCTACGAGCAGTACTTC; cdr3_aa: CASSLGTNPSYEQYF
d_call: NA; v_call: TRBV28; clone_size: NA; j_call: TRBJ1-5; cdr3_nt: TGTGCCAGCAGTTTAATGCCAGCTTATCAGCCCCAGCATTTT; cdr3_aa: CASSLMPAYQPQHF
d_call: TRBD1; v_call: TRBV5-1; clone_size: NA; j_call: TRBJ2-2; cdr3_nt: TGCGCCAGCAGCTTGGGACAGGGTCCGAGGGAGCTGTTTTTT; cdr3_aa: CASSLGQGPRELFF
d_call: NA; v_call: TRBV27; clone_size: NA; j_call: TRBJ1-2; cdr3_nt: TGTGCCAGCAGTTCCCCTGGCTCGGGAACTTATGGCTACACCTTC; cdr3_aa: CASSSPGSGTYGYTF
d_call: TRBD1; v_call: TRBV5-4; clone_size: NA; j_call: TRBJ2-1; cdr3_nt: TGTGCCAGCAGCAACCCCTACAGGGGAAGCAATGAGCAGTTCTTC; cdr3_aa: CASSNPYRGSNEQFF
d_call: NA; v_call: TRBV18; clone_size: NA; j_call: TRBJ2-3; cdr3_nt: TGTGCCAGCTCACTAAACGGGGGCACAGATACGCAGTATTTT; cdr3_aa: CASSLNGGTDTQYF
d_call: NA; v_call: TRBV5-6; clone_size: NA; j_call: TRBJ2-1; cdr3_nt: TGTGCCAGCAGCTTTTTGGGCAGACGAAGCTCCTACAATGAGCAGTTCTTC; cdr3_aa: CASSFLGRRSSYNEQFF
d_call: NA; v_call: TRBV29-1; clone_size: NA; j_call: TRBJ2-2; cdr3_nt: TGCAGCGCGACAGGGAACACCGGGGAGCTGTTTTTT; cdr3_aa: CSATGNTGELFF
d_call: TRBD1; v_call: TRBV7-2; clone_size: NA; j_call: TRBJ1-5; cdr3_nt: TGTGCCAGCAGCCCAGGGGGCGGCAATCAGCCCCAGCATTTT; cdr3_aa: CASSPGGGNQPQHF
d_call: TRBD2; v_call: TRBV27; clone_size: NA; j_call: TRBJ2-7; cdr3_nt: TGTGCCAGCAGCCCCACGGGGACTAGCGGGAGGGTAGGCGAGCAGTACTTC; cdr3_aa: CASSPTGTSGRVGEQYF
d_call: TRBD2; v_call: TRBV9; clone_size: NA; j_call: TRBJ2-1; cdr3_nt: TGTGCCAGCAGCGTAGTGGGACTAGCGGTCAATGAGCAGTTCTTC; cdr3_aa: CASSVVGLAVNEQFF
d_call: NA; v_call: TRBV18; clone_size: NA; j_call: TRBJ1-5; cdr3_nt: TGTGCCAGCTCACCACCGGGGGGGGGTAATCAGCCCCAGCATTTT; cdr3_aa: CASSPPGGGNQPQHF